Listed below are T cell receptor beta chains from one sample, sequenced in a study of cytomegalovirus exposure and HLA in healthy donors. Repertoires were generated with immunoSEQ multiplex PCR, while TCRdb's copy carries only in-frame clones and drops some. Of about 84,000 clones listed, 55% to 65% are singletons. Specimen: PBMCs. These receptor sequences come from a woman between 40 and 50 years old in good health and CMV-seropositive. Each CDR3 is given with its conserved first and last residue. A D gene is named only where the DNA matches it firmly. Size is omitted from some rows. Given values are once, few, many or a class for expanded clones.

J,D,size,V,DNA,CDR3
TRBJ1-1,TRBD1,-,TRBV27,TGTGCCAGCAGTCCAGGGACAGCTGGAACAACTGAAGCTTTCTTT,CASSPGTAGTTEAFF
TRBJ1-1,-,-,TRBV11-3,TGTGCCAGCAGCTTAGTTCCAGGGGACACTGAAGCTTTCTTT,CASSLVPGDTEAFF
TRBJ2-1,-,-,TRBV5-4,TGTGCCAGCAGCTTGAGTCTGGGCGACAATGAGCAGTTCTTC,CASSLSLGDNEQFF
TRBJ1-1,-,-,TRBV4-1,TGCGCCAGCAGCCAAGATCGGGGTAGGCAGGTCTTCCCTGAAGCTTTCTTT,CASSQDRGRQVFPEAFF
TRBJ2-1,TRBD2,-,TRBV5-1,TGCGCCAGCAGCTTGGCTCTAGCGGGGGGCTACAATGAGCAGTTCTTC,CASSLALAGGYNEQFF
TRBJ1-4,-,-,TRBV28,TGTGTCACAAATCGGGGATCTAATGAAAAACTGTTTTTT,CVTNRGSNEKLFF
TRBJ2-2,-,-,TRBV5-6,TGTGCCAGCAGCTTCAAGGAGCACCGGCCGGGGGAGCTGTTTTTT,CASSFKEHRPGELFF
TRBJ1-5,TRBD1,-,TRBV6-5,TGTGCCAGCAGCCCCACAGGGGGCAGGTATCAGCCCCAGCATTTT,CASSPTGGRYQPQHF
TRBJ2-6,-,few,TRBV7-6,TGTGCCAGCAGCTTAAGTGGACTCCTCGGGGCCAACGTCCTGACTTTC,CASSLSGLLGANVLTF
TRBJ2-7,TRBD1,once,TRBV28,TGTGCCAGTACCCCAGGGGGTCTGGGCGAGCAGTACTTC,CASTPGGLGEQYF
TRBJ1-4,-,once,TRBV2,TGTGCCAGCAGGGCCCAGAATGAAAAACTGTTTTTT,CASRAQNEKLFF
TRBJ2-3,TRBD1,few,TRBV28,TGTGCCAGCAGTTTACCCGGGACAGGGAATACAGATACGCAGTATTTT,CASSLPGTGNTDTQYF
TRBJ2-3,-,-,TRBV30,TGTGCCTGGAGGGTTTTGCTATGGGAGCCAGATACGCAGTATTTT,CAWRVLLWEPDTQYF
TRBJ1-2,TRBD1,-,TRBV6-1,TGTGCCAGCAGTGAGGGGCAGGGGGGAATCCCCGGCCCAGGTCGTAATGGCTACACCTTC,CASSEGQGGIPGPGRNGYTF
TRBJ2-3,TRBD2,-,TRBV7-9,TGTGCCAGCAGCTTAGGTAGCGGGGATACAGATACGCAGTATTTT,CASSLGSGDTDTQYF
TRBJ1-2,-,once,TRBV4-2,TGTGCCAGCAGCCAAGATGGGAGGAGCGCCTATGGCTACACCTTC,CASSQDGRSAYGYTF
TRBJ2-7,TRBD2,-,TRBV29-1,TGCAGCGTTGGTTGGGGCGGGGGGGACGAGCAGTACTTC,CSVGWGGGDEQYF
TRBJ2-3,TRBD2,-,TRBV5-1,TGCGCCAGCAGCTCCCTAGCGGTTGGCACAGATACGCAGTATTTT,CASSSLAVGTDTQYF
TRBJ2-1,TRBD2,-,TRBV2,TGTGCCAGCAGTGGGACTAGCGGGAGGGACAATGAGCAGTTCTTC,CASSGTSGRDNEQFF
TRBJ2-5,-,-,TRBV7-2,TGTGCAAGCGGAGGAACAGAGACCCAGTACTTC,CASGGTETQYF
TRBJ1-2,TRBD1,-,TRBV5-4,TGTGCCAGCAGCTCCACTTACCGGGACAGGGGGCAAGGCTACACCTTC,CASSSTYRDRGQGYTF
TRBJ2-7,TRBD1,-,TRBV29-1,TGCAGCGTTGCTACAGGGGGCCTCGCCTACGAGCAGTACTTC,CSVATGGLAYEQYF
TRBJ2-1,-,-,TRBV4-1,TGCGCCAGCAGCCAGAGGGAAGCGCCCCCCTACAATGAGCAGTTCTTC,CASSQREAPPYNEQFF
TRBJ2-1,-,few,TRBV7-8,TGTGCCAGCAGCTTAGACCTTGGTCCGAGCTCCTACAATGAGCAGTTCTTC,CASSLDLGPSSYNEQFF
TRBJ1-1,-,-,TRBV5-6,TGTGCCAGCAGCCCTCGGAGAGACGGTGAAGCTTTCTTT,CASSPRRDGEAFF
TRBJ2-7,-,-,TRBV6-1,TGTGCCAGCGTCGGGTTCTCCTACGAGCAGTACTTC,CASVGFSYEQYF
TRBJ2-3,-,-,TRBV4-3,TGCGCCAGCAGCCAACCCCAGGGAGCAGGGGCCGGTACAGATACGCAGTATTTT,CASSQPQGAGAGTDTQYF
TRBJ2-1,TRBD1,-,TRBV27,TGTGCCAGCAGTCACGGGACAGGGGGTTTCAACTACAATGAGCAGTTCTTC,CASSHGTGGFNYNEQFF
TRBJ2-7,-,-,TRBV29-1,TGCAGCGTTCGTCGGCGGGACAGACCCTACGAGCAGTACTTC,CSVRRRDRPYEQYF
TRBJ1-2,TRBD1,-,TRBV4-2,TGTGCCAGCAGCCAAGGGGAAGACAGGGGGGGAAAATGCACCTTC,CASSQGEDRGGKCTF
TRBJ1-5,-,-,TRBV28,TGTGCCAGCAGCCACGACAGTGTGGAGATTCAGCCCCAGCATTTT,CASSHDSVEIQPQHF
TRBJ2-1,TRBD2,-,TRBV6-5,TGTGCCAGCAGTGCCGGGACTAGAATCTACAATGAGCAGTTCTTC,CASSAGTRIYNEQFF
TRBJ1-4,-,few,TRBV5-6,TGTGCCAGCAGTCTCCGTCAGGGTGGAGCTAATGAAAAACTGTTTTTT,CASSLRQGGANEKLFF
TRBJ1-5,-,-,TRBV5-6,TGTGCCAGCAGCCGCTTGACAGGCCCGAGCAATCAGCCCCAGCATTTT,CASSRLTGPSNQPQHF
TRBJ2-5,TRBD1,few,TRBV15,TGTGCCACCAGCCTACGGACAGGGGCCGCGTCCACTTTCCGGGAGACCCAGTACTTC,CATSLRTGAASTFRETQYF
TRBJ2-5,-,-,TRBV11-3,TGTGCCAGCAGCTTAGGTACAGAAGAGACCCAGTACTTC,CASSLGTEETQYF
TRBJ2-1,-,-,TRBV28,TGTGCCAGCAGTTTAGCGGGTTTATCGAGCTCCTACAATGAGCAGTTCTTC,CASSLAGLSSSYNEQFF
TRBJ1-5,-,-,TRBV7-8,TGTGCCAGCAGCCCCGCCACAGGGTACAATCAGCCCCAGCATTTT,CASSPATGYNQPQHF